One and the same sample provided the 10 T cell receptor beta chains below, sequenced in a study of blood T cell repertoires in COVID-19. The table came from immunoSEQ multiplex PCR; TCRdb's copy has only in-frame clones and leaves some out. This table has around 250,000 clones, about 91% appearing once. The specimen was PBMCs or T cells enriched from blood (not recorded which). These TCRs come from a human donor in a cohort exposed to, infected with or recovered from COVID-19 (not recorded which). The donor label of this sample is uncertain.

The chain links TRBV30 to TRBJ1-3, with 7 nucleotides matching TRBD1. Losses at the gene ends were 0 bases for V and 4 bases for J; bases not matched to a gene: 6. Looked up from germline, CDR1 is GTSNPN and CDR2 is SVGIG (reference sequence). The CDR3 totals 15 residues. Here the CDR3 reads CAWSVTDRRGNTIYF. CDR3 DNA sequence: TGTGCCTGGAGTGTGACGGACAGGCGCGGAAACACCATATATTTT.

This sequence joins TRBV27 and TRBJ1-6, with 9 nucleotides matching TRBD1. Germline lookup yields CDR1 MNHEY and CDR2 SMNVEV (reference sequence). The ends lost 4 bases at V and 7 bases at J; junction bases unmatched: 8. This CDR3 is built from 16 residues. CDR3 in DNA: TGTGCCAGCAGTTCCCCTTACAGGGGGCAAAATTCACCCCTCCACTTT. Translated, it gives CASSSPYRGQNSPLHF.

V and J are TRBV12-5 and TRBJ1-5, with D unresolved. Trimming took 4 bases from V and 0 from J, leaving 7 bases between them. CDR1 is LGHNT and CDR2 is FRNRAP in the germline V gene. There are 14 residues in the CDR3. This CDR3 is CASGSQNSNQPQHF. The CDR3 DNA reads TGTGCTAGTGGTTCCCAGAATAGCAATCAGCCCCAGCATTTT.

The chain couples TRBV27 to TRBJ2-3, with 7 bases fitting TRBD2. This CDR3 has 16 residues. Per the germline V gene, CDR1 is MNHEY and CDR2 is SMNVEV (reference sequence). V gave up 0 bases and J gave up 1 base; unmatched junction bases: 4. CDR3: CASSLSGGFGTDTQYF. For the CDR3, the DNA is TGTGCCAGCAGTTTATCCGGGGGGTTTGGCACAGATACGCAGTATTTT.

The chain employs TRBV14 and TRBJ2-7; 7 bases are a match to TRBD1. The CDR3 sequence is 17 residues long. Germline V lookup: CDR1 SGHDN, CDR2 FVKESK. Unmatched junction bases numbered 14, after V lost 2 bases and J lost 4 bases. The CDR3 loop reads CASSQLHRDSPLYEQYF. The CDR3 nucleotides read TGTGCCAGCAGCCAACTCCACCGGGACAGCCCTTTATACGAGCAGTACTTC.

This CDR3 is CAAGGQGDQPQHF. As DNA, the CDR3 is TGTGCCGCAGGGGGGCAGGGGGATCAGCCCCAGCATTTT. The chain combines TRBV24-1 with TRBJ1-5, with 7 nucleotides matching TRBD1. After removal of 12 bases from V and 5 bases from J, the junction contained 9 bases not matched to a gene. Germline assignment: CDR1 KGHDR and CDR2 SFDVKD. CDR3 length equals 13 residues.

This chain connects TRBV27 to TRBJ1-2; the D is unclear. Trimming removed 3 bases from V and 4 bases from J, with 9 bases in between. Germline values: CDR1 MNHEY, CDR2 SMNVEV (reference sequence). The CDR3 extends over 13 amino acids. The CDR3 reads CASSFGQSYGYTF. The CDR3 DNA is TGTGCCAGCAGTTTTGGGCAGTCCTATGGCTACACCTTC.

The chain's CDR3 is CASSLDGGSSYNSPLHF. CDR3 bases: TGTGCCAGCAGCTTAGACGGGGGTAGCTCCTATAATTCACCCCTCCACTTT. The chain combines TRBV7-6 with TRBJ1-6; possible D gene TRBD1, 5 bases. Germline V gene lookup returns CDR1 SGHVS and CDR2 FNYEAQ. V gave up 1 base and J gave up 0 bases, with 10 bases separating them. This CDR3 has 17 residues.

The genes are TRBV18 and TRBJ2-1, with 8 bases that match TRBD1. CDR3 length: 14 amino acids. The V gene end was trimmed by 4 bases and the J gene end by 4 bases; junction bases not matched to a gene: 3. Per germline, CDR1 KGHSH and CDR2 LQKENI. The CDR3 loop is CASSLRDRYNEQFF. DNA of the CDR3: TGTGCCAGCTCACTCCGGGACAGGTACAATGAGCAGTTCTTC.

V is TRBV4-3 and J is TRBJ1-3; D not certain. The CDR3 totals 15 residues. Germline lookup yields CDR1 LGHNA and CDR2 YSLEER. V lost 3 bases, J lost 4 bases, and 13 bases lay in between. The CDR3 protein is CASSQIGLEGNTIYF. CDR3 DNA: TGCGCCAGCAGCCAGATAGGCTTGGAGGGAAACACCATATATTTT.